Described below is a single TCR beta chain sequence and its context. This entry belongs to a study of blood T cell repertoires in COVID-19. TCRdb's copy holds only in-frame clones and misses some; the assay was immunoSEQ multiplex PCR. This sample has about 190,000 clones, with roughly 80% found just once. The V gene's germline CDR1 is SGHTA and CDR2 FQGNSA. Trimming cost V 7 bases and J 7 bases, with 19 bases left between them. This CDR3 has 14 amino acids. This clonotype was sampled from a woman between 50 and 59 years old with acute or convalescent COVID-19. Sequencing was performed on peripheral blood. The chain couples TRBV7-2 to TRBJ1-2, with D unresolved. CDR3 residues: CASTYNSPMGGYTF. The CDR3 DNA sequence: TGTGCCAGCACCTATAACAGCCCTATGGGTGGCTACACCTTC. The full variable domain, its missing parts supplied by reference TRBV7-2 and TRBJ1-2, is GAGVSQSPSNKVTEKGKDVELRCDPISGHTALYWYRQSLGQGLEFLIYFQGNSAPDKSGLPSDRFSAERTGGSVSTLTIQRTQQEDSAVYLCASTYNSPMGGYTFGSGTRLTVV.